The 18 T cell receptor beta chains presented below share a single source sample, sequenced in a study of T cells in narcolepsy. Data came from immunoSEQ multiplex PCR; TCRdb stores just in-frame clones and leaves some out. The repertoire has about 20,000 clones, roughly four fifths of them found once; the top ten carry approximately 1.6%. Sequencing was performed on memory (CD45RA-) CD4+ T cells from blood. The receptor source for this set is a human donor in good health.

This chain joins TRBV5-5 and TRBJ1-1; 9 bases are a match to TRBD1. V shed 4 bases, J shed 3 bases, and the junction held 16 bases outside the gene matches. CDR3 size: 18 residues. CDR1 is SGHKS and CDR2 is YYEKEE in the germline V gene (reference sequence). The CDR3 is CASSITFRDRVQHTEAFF. The CDR3 DNA is TGTGCCAGCAGCATAACTTTCCGGGACAGGGTTCAGCACACTGAAGCTTTCTTT.

This clone has only one observation. This chain joins TRBV7-3 and TRBJ1-1; D gene unclear. The CDR3 extends over 15 amino acids. Looked up from germline, CDR1 is SGHTA and CDR2 is FQGTGA. V lost 0 bases and J lost 1, with 9 bases in between. The CDR3 sequence: CASSLTTGGNTEAFF. The DNA of the CDR3 is TGTGCCAGCAGCTTAACGACGGGCGGGAACACTGAAGCTTTCTTT.

The gene calls are TRBV25-1 and TRBJ1-5, with 8 positions matching TRBD1. The length of the CDR3 is 14 residues. The trim removed 6 bases at V and 5 bases at J, leaving 6 bases unmatched. Germline V gene lookup returns CDR1 MGHDK and CDR2 SYGVNS. Written as DNA, the CDR3 is TGTGCCAGCAGAGGGACAGGAGAATATCAGCCCCAGCATTTT. This gives the protein CASRGTGEYQPQHF.

The genes are TRBV4-3 and TRBJ1-2; TRBD1 matches at 8 bases. CDR1 and CDR2 (germline): LGHNA, YSLEER. V dropped 4 bases and J dropped 6; count of bases not matched to a gene: 10. The CDR3 has 15 amino acids. In nucleotides, the CDR3 is TGCGCCAGCAGCCGGGGGGACAGGTCGCAGGATGGCTACACCTTC. Translation: CASSRGDRSQDGYTF.

V and J are TRBV6-6 and TRBJ1-5; 8 nucleotides match TRBD1. CDR3 length equals 14 residues. The junction had 7 bases not matched to a gene; V was cut back by 6 bases and J by 6 bases. Germline V CDR1 and CDR2: MNHNY, SVGAGI (reference sequence). CDR3 protein: CASSPRGRFQPQHF. The CDR3 nucleotides read TGTGCCAGCAGCCCCAGGGGGCGATTTCAGCCCCAGCATTTT.

The V gene is TRBV6-1, the J gene TRBJ2-2; unclear D gene. CDR3 length: 13 residues. V was clipped by 6 bases and J by 3 bases, with 8 bases between them. Germline CDR1 reads MNHNS; CDR2 reads SASEGT. Written as DNA, the CDR3 is TGTGCCAGCAGATTTTTTGACACCGGGGAGCTGTTTTTT. This translates into CASRFFDTGELFF.

The V call is TRBV19, the J call TRBJ1-4; 7 bases line up with TRBD1. The CDR3 spans 15 residues. After removal of 9 bases from V and 4 bases from J, the junction contained 11 bases not matched to a gene. Germline CDR1 and CDR2: LNHDA and SQIVND (reference sequence). The CDR3: CASIQGTADNEKLFF. For the CDR3, the DNA is TGTGCCAGCATCCAGGGGACAGCGGATAATGAAAAACTGTTTTTT.

The rearrangement joins TRBV15 to TRBJ1-6; a possible D gene is TRBD1 (5 bases). The CDR3 is 15 amino acids. V was clipped by 3 bases and J by 10 bases, with 16 bases between them. The V gene's germline CDR1 is LNHNV and CDR2 YYDKDF (reference sequence). This CDR3 reads CATSSRSGFGSPLHF. The CDR3 DNA follows: TGTGCCACCAGCAGTAGGTCAGGGTTCGGATCACCCCTCCACTTT.

This sequence joins TRBV28 and TRBJ1-5; D is uncertain. Trimming left V 4 bases short and J 10 bases short, with 17 bases between. This CDR3 is built from 14 residues. Germline V gene lookup returns CDR1 MDHEN and CDR2 SYDVKM. In nucleotides, the CDR3 is TGTGCCAGCAGTTCCACCCCCGACCGCTATCCCCAGCATTTT. It specifies CASSSTPDRYPQHF.

The count of this clone is one. The CDR3 coding sequence is TGTGCCAGCGGCGACAGGGGTGGTCAGCCCCAGCATTTT. Translated, it gives CASGDRGGQPQHF. The V call is TRBV7-2, the J call TRBJ1-5; TRBD1 matches at 8 bases. V was clipped by 8 bases and J by 6 bases; unmatched bases: 6. Per germline, CDR1 SGHTA and CDR2 FQGNSA. The CDR3 length is 13 residues.

The V and J genes are TRBV18 and TRBJ2-5, with D unclear. The J call is doubtful: the DNA matches TRBJ2-7 better. The germline gives CDR1 KGHSH, CDR2 LQKENI. This CDR3 comprises 14 residues. Written as DNA, the CDR3 is TGTGCCAGCTCACCCCCCCCCAGTCCCTACGAGCAGTACTTC. Its protein is CASSPPPSPYEQYF.

The V and J genes are TRBV29-1 and TRBJ2-2; TRBD1 might be the D (6 bases). The CDR3 contains 15 residues. Germline V CDR1 and CDR2: SQVTM, ANQGSEA. The V and J ends lost 6 bases and 0 bases respectively, with 14 bases between them. CDR3 in amino acids: CSVPRGAANTGELFF. CDR3 bases: TGCAGCGTCCCCAGGGGTGCGGCGAACACCGGGGAGCTGTTTTTT.

This clone appeared a few times. The genes are TRBV5-1 and TRBJ1-2; D not certain. CDR1 SGHRS and CDR2 YFSETQ come from the germline V gene. Deletions cut 0 bases from V and 6 bases from J, with 12 bases between. The CDR3 sequence is 14 residues long. CDR3 in DNA: TGCGCCAGCAGCTTGGCACTGGGCGAGGATGGCTACACCTTC. Its translation: CASSLALGEDGYTF. Together with reference TRBV5-1 and TRBJ1-2, the CDR3 gives the full variable domain: KAGVTQTPRYLIKTRGQQVTLSCSPISGHRSVSWYQQTPGQGLQFLFEYFSETQRNKGNFPGRFSGRQFSNSRSEMNVSTLELGDSALYLCASSLALGEDGYTFGSGTRLTVV.

This clone came up a few times. The chain has TRBV5-1 and TRBJ1-5, with a weak D call TRBD1 (5 bases). The germline gives CDR1 SGHRS, CDR2 YFSETQ. The CDR3 is 15 amino acids. V was cut by 1 base and J by 7 bases, with 15 bases left in between. This chain's CDR3 is CASSLSGTRNQPQHF. The DNA for the CDR3 is TGCGCCAGCAGCTTGTCAGGGACGAGAAACCAGCCCCAGCATTTT.

The V and J genes are TRBV29-1 and TRBJ2-5, with a tentative D call TRBD1 (5 bases). Germline values: CDR1 SQVTM, CDR2 ANQGSEA. This CDR3 has 12 amino acids. Deletions cut 7 bases from V and 5 bases from J, with 14 bases between. Here the CDR3 reads CSGRVGSETQYF. The DNA of the CDR3 is TGCAGCGGCAGGGTCGGTTCGGAGACCCAGTACTTC. The full variable domain, its missing parts supplied by reference TRBV29-1 and TRBJ2-5, is SAVISQKPSRDICQRGTSLTIQCQVDSQVTMMFWYRQQPGQSLTLIATANQGSEATYESGFVIDKFPISRPNLTFSTLTVSNMSPEDSSIYLCSGRVGSETQYFGPGTRLLVL.

The V gene is TRBV12-5, the J gene TRBJ1-2, with D perhaps TRBD1 (6 bases). The CDR3 runs 15 residues. Germline values: CDR1 LGHNT, CDR2 FRNRAP. V was pared by 5 bases and J by 5 bases, with 18 bases between. The DNA for the CDR3 is TGTGCTAGTGGTCCGATTATCCCCGGGACATATGGCTACACCTTC. Translated: CASGPIIPGTYGYTF.

CDR3 loop: CASSDRRGGWNTEAFF. In nucleotides, the CDR3 is TGTGCCAGCAGTGACCGGAGGGGAGGTTGGAACACTGAAGCTTTCTTT. This rearrangement joins TRBV25-1 to TRBJ1-1, with D possibly being TRBD1 (5 bases). This CDR3 contains 16 residues. The V end was cut by 3 bases, the J end by 1 base, with 15 bases between. Germline-derived CDR1 and CDR2 are MGHDK and SYGVNS. The variable domain in full, completed from reference TRBV25-1 and TRBJ1-1, reads EADIYQTPRYLVIGTGKKITLECSQTMGHDKMYWYQQDPGMELHLIHYSYGVNSTEKGDLSSESTVSRIRTEHFPLTLESARPSHTSQYLCASSDRRGGWNTEAFFGQGTRLTVV.

With regard to this clone: The same CDR3 can be traced to other DNA sequences in this sample. The chain couples TRBV5-1 to TRBJ2-2; perhaps TRBD2 as D (5 bases). This CDR3 is built from 14 residues. Trimming left V 2 bases short and J 0 bases short, with 5 bases between. The germline V gene encodes CDR1 SGHRS and CDR2 YFSETQ. The CDR3 bases are TGCGCCAGCAGCTTACTAGCGAACACCGGGGAGCTGTTTTTT. Translation: CASSLLANTGELFF.